This is a list of T cell receptor beta chains from one sample in a study of spatial heterogeneity in lung cancer. TCRdb used MiXCR to reprocess the 5' RACE reads, holding one entry per CDR3 protein. In the table there are fewer than 15,000 distinct CDR3 sequences, 3.2% of which are singletons. The specimen was lung tumor tissue, collected at surgery. These receptors all come from a male donor with early-stage non-small cell lung cancer. Both conserved end residues are part of each CDR3. D genes are given only for firm matches. The size field is filled for only some rows; it gives once, few, many or a size class.

>many|NA|TRBJ2-5|TRBV11-2
TGTGCCAGCAGCTTAGATCCCGCAGGAGGGGTGACCCAGTACTTC
CASSLDPAGGVTQYF
>many|TRBD1|TRBJ1-2|TRBV7-9
TGTGCCAGCAGCCCGGAGACAGGGGTCTATGGCTACACCTTC
CASSPETGVYGYTF
>many|TRBD1|TRBJ1-5|TRBV10-3
TGTGCCATCAGTGGGACAGGGGGCGATCAGCCCCAGCATTTT
CAISGTGGDQPQHF
>few|NA|TRBJ1-2|TRBV27
TGTGCCAGCAGTTTGTCAGGGATTGGCGGCTACACCTTC
CASSLSGIGGYTF
>many|NA|TRBJ2-7|TRBV3-1
TGTGCCAGCAGCCAAGGGTACGAGAGATACTTC
CASSQGYERYF
>many|NA|TRBJ2-7|TRBV10-1
TGCGCCAGCAGTGAGTCGGATGGTATGGGGGACGAGCAGTACTTC
CASSESDGMGDEQYF
>many|TRBD1|TRBJ1-2|TRBV28
TGTGCCAGCAGTTTAGGGACAGTGTATGGCTACACCTTC
CASSLGTVYGYTF
>many|TRBD1|TRBJ2-1|TRBV7-3
TGTGCCAGCAGCCCGACCGGACAGGGCGGCTACAATGAGCAGTTCTTC
CASSPTGQGGYNEQFF
>many|NA|TRBJ1-6|TRBV11-1
TGTGCCAGCAGCCAGGTTAATTCACCCCTCCACTTT
CASSQVNSPLHF
>NA|NA|TRBJ2-7|TRBV7-3
TGTGCCAGCAGCTCAGGATTCGGGTCCCACTACGAGCAGTACTTC
CASSSGFGSHYEQYF
>many|NA|TRBJ1-6|TRBV3-1
TGTGCCAGCAGCCAAGGGGACATTTTTCGTTTTCCCGGTTCAGGTAATTCACCCCTCCACTTT
CASSQGDIFRFPGSGNSPLHF
>many|NA|TRBJ2-3|TRBV28
TGTGCCAGCAGTTTATTGGGGCGGTTGAGTACAGATACGCAGTATTTT
CASSLLGRLSTDTQYF
>many|TRBD1|TRBJ1-6|TRBV6-6
TGTGCCAGCAGCTCCGGGACAGGGGTCGGTTTAAATTCACCCCTCCACTTT
CASSSGTGVGLNSPLHF
>many|NA|TRBJ2-6|TRBV7-2
TGTGCCAGCAGCTTAGCGGGTCCTGGGGCCAACGTCCTGACTTTC
CASSLAGPGANVLTF
>many|NA|TRBJ2-7|TRBV10-2
TGCGCCAGCAAGGGGGGGGGCCACTACGAGCAGTACTTC
CASKGGGHYEQYF
>many|NA|TRBJ2-2|TRBV20-1
TGCAGTGCTAGAGAAGCCGTAAAGGGGGAGCTGTTTTTT
CSAREAVKGELFF
>NA|NA|TRBJ2-5|TRBV7-9
TGTGCCAGCAGCCCTGTCCGGGACAACCAAGAGACCCAGTACTTC
CASSPVRDNQETQYF
>NA|TRBD1|TRBJ1-1|TRBV6-1
TGTGCCAGCAGTGAAGGGGACAGGGGGCGGATGAACACTGAAGCTTTCTTT
CASSEGDRGRMNTEAFF
>many|TRBD2|TRBJ2-3|TRBV7-3
TGTGCCAGCAGCTTATCGGGGACTAGCGGCGCAGATACGCAGTATTTT
CASSLSGTSGADTQYF
>many|NA|TRBJ2-3|TRBV3-1
TGTGCCAGCAGCCAAATTGGGGATACGCAGTATTTT
CASSQIGDTQYF
>many|TRBD1|TRBJ1-1|TRBV27
TGTGCCTTAGGGACAGGGGCTTGGACTGAAGCTTTCTTT
CALGTGAWTEAFF
>NA|NA|TRBJ1-2|TRBV19
TGTGCCAGTAGTATAAACCAGGCGATCTCTAACTATGGCTACACCTTC
CASSINQAISNYGYTF
>many|TRBD1|TRBJ2-7|TRBV6-5
TGTGCCAGCAGTTACTCGCCTAGACAGGGGGCCTACGAGCAGTACTTC
CASSYSPRQGAYEQYF
>many|NA|TRBJ2-3|TRBV4-2
TGTGCCAGCAGCCAAGAGTACAGTGGGAGCACAGATACGCAGTATTTT
CASSQEYSGSTDTQYF
>many|NA|TRBJ2-2|TRBV7-2
TGTGCCAGCAGCTTACCCAGGGCCGGGGAGCTGTTTTTT
CASSLPRAGELFF
>many|TRBD2|TRBJ2-1|TRBV6-2/TRBV6-3
TGTGCCTCCAGTTACTCGGCTAGCGGGGGAGGTGAGCAGTTCTTC
CASSYSASGGGEQFF
>many|TRBD1|TRBJ2-7|TRBV27
TGTGCCAGCAGTTTTAATAGGGGACAGGGTTCGAGCGAGCAGTACTTC
CASSFNRGQGSSEQYF
>many|TRBD1|TRBJ1-5|TRBV28
TGTGCCAGCAGTTATGACAGGGGGGGAAACCAGCCCCAGCATTTT
CASSYDRGGNQPQHF
>many|NA|TRBJ2-3|TRBV7-2
TGTGCCAGCAGCGCCCGGGGGCAGGTTACGCAGTATTTT
CASSARGQVTQYF
>many|NA|TRBJ2-7|TRBV6-2/TRBV6-3
TGTGCCAGCAGCCAGGCGACGAACGAGCAGTACTTC
CASSQATNEQYF
>NA|TRBD2|TRBJ2-5|TRBV11-2
TGTGCCAGCAGCCCTTCACTAGCGGGGGGGCCAGAGACCCAGTACTTC
CASSPSLAGGPETQYF
>few|TRBD1|TRBJ2-7|TRBV18
TGTGCCAGCTCACCGACAGGGGGAATCTACGAGCAGTACTTC
CASSPTGGIYEQYF
>few|NA|TRBJ1-1|TRBV10-3
TGTGCCATCACCTTTGACGTTGCGAACACTGAAGCTTTCTTT
CAITFDVANTEAFF
>many|TRBD1|TRBJ1-1|TRBV2
TGTGCCAGCAGTGATACATTCAGGGGGCTTTTATTCGGCACTGAAGCTTTCTTT
CASSDTFRGLLFGTEAFF
>NA|NA|TRBJ1-5|TRBV4-3
TGCGCCAGCAGCCAAGTCTTACAGCCCGGATATAGCAATCAGCCCCAGCATTTT
CASSQVLQPGYSNQPQHF
>many|NA|TRBJ2-6|TRBV12-3/TRBV12-4
TGTGCCAGCAGTTTGGGGACCCACTCTGGGGCCAACGTCCTGACTTTC
CASSLGTHSGANVLTF
>many|NA|TRBJ2-2|TRBV28
TGTGCCAGCAGTTTAGCGGATAGGGGTGACGGGGAGCTGTTTTTT
CASSLADRGDGELFF
>many|NA|TRBJ1-1|TRBV20-1
TGCAGTGCTAGGCTTGTCAGGGAACGGATGAACACTGAAGCTTTCTTT
CSARLVRERMNTEAFF
>many|NA|TRBJ1-6|TRBV12-3/TRBV12-4
TGTGCCAGCGCTACGACGGGGTCGGGTTCACCCCTCCACTTT
CASATTGSGSPLHF
>many|TRBD1|TRBJ1-2|TRBV6-6
TGTGCCAGCAGTGACCCCCGGACAGGGAACTATGGCTACACCTTC
CASSDPRTGNYGYTF
>many|NA|TRBJ1-5|TRBV20-1
TGCAGTGCTAGAGTAGGGCCAGGGCGGCAGCAGCCCCAGCATTTT
CSARVGPGRQQPQHF
>many|NA|TRBJ2-3|TRBV5-1
TGCGCCAGCAGCTTGAGATTCCCGACTATCTTCGATACGCAGTATTTT
CASSLRFPTIFDTQYF
>many|TRBD1|TRBJ1-5|TRBV20-1
TGCAGTGCCGGGACAGATAGCAATCAGCCCCAGCATTTT
CSAGTDSNQPQHF
>NA|NA|TRBJ1-5|TRBV20-1
TGCAGTGCTAAATATAGCAATCAGCCCCAGCATTTT
CSAKYSNQPQHF
>many|NA|TRBJ1-2|TRBV2
TGTGCCAGCAGTGAAGGGGGCAGCTATGGCTACACCTTC
CASSEGGSYGYTF
>many|TRBD2|TRBJ2-3|TRBV27
TGTGCCAGCAGTCATAGACTAGCGCACACAGATACGCAGTATTTT
CASSHRLAHTDTQYF
>many|NA|TRBJ2-5|TRBV7-9
TGTGCCAGCAGCTTCAGGGCGGTAGAAGAGACCCAGTACTTC
CASSFRAVEETQYF
>many|NA|TRBJ1-6|TRBV20-1
TGCAGTGCTTACTTTCTTTCCTATAATTCACCCCTCCACTTT
CSAYFLSYNSPLHF
>many|TRBD1|TRBJ1-1|TRBV6-5
TGTGCCAGCAGTTACTCGACAGGGGAAGCTTTCTTT
CASSYSTGEAFF